This T cell receptor beta chain originates from a study of blood T cells in healthy people across ages. Sample-barcoded 5' priming and a J-beta primer mix drove a second PCR of 7 to 11 cycles. A single record per CDR3 protein comes from TCRdb applying MiXCR to the 5' RACE reads. Seen here are about 640,000 distinct CDR3 sequences, 58% observed once, and the top ten hold 35% to 40%. Study-wide results and caveats: PBMCs that were unsorted prevented a conclusive naive versus antigen-experienced comparison. A roughly linear age-dependent decrease characterized TCR beta diversity per million T cells. More naive CD4+ cells and higher diversity were found in long-lived than in aged donors.

V lost 3 bases, J lost 0 bases, and 4 bases stayed unmatched. The CDR3 has 16 residues. Germline CDR1 is LGHDT and CDR2 is YNNKEL (reference sequence). For this clonotype: Its antigen remains unknown.

The sequenced sample was blood. The chain has TRBV3-1 and TRBJ2-1; 8 nucleotides match TRBD2. The clonotype comes from a man aged 55 to 69 in good health. CDR3 sequence (DNA): TGTGCCAGCAGCCATAGGAGCGGGGGCTCCTACAATGAGCAGTTCTTC. Translating it yields CASSHRSGGSYNEQFF.